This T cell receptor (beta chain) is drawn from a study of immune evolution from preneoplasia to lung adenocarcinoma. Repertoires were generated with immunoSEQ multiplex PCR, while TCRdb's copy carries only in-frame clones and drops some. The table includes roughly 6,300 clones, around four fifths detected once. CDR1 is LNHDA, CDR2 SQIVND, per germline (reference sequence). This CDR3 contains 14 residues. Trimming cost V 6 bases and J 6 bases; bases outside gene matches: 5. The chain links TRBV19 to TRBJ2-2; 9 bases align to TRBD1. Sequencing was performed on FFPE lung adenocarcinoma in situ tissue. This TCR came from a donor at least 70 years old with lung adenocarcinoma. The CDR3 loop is CASRVQGAAGELFF. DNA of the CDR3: TGTGCCAGTAGAGTACAGGGGGCCGCCGGGGAGCTGTTTTTT.